Listed below are T cell receptor beta chains from one sample, sequenced in a study of shared clonotypes between healthy human individuals. Assay: immunoSEQ multiplex PCR; the TCRdb copy retains only in-frame clones and omits some. The sample includes around 1.9 million clones, around 95% of them seen just once. The sample consisted of naive CD8+ T cells from PBMCs. Every receptor here comes from a man aged 18 to 30 in good health. Some clones in this sample may be carry-over from other donors' samples. CDR3s include the opening cysteine and the closing phenylalanine or tryptophan. The D gene is left open where the match is weak. A clone size is listed for some rows: how often the clone was seen (once, few, many), or a class if it is expanded.

V gene: TRBV7-9; clone size: NA; D gene: NA; J gene: TRBJ2-3; CDR3 DNA: TGTGCCAGCAGCTTAGACCTCGGGGAGCTCACAGATACGCAGTATTTT; CDR3 protein: CASSLDLGELTDTQYF
V gene: TRBV15; clone size: NA; D gene: TRBD2; J gene: TRBJ2-1; CDR3 DNA: TGTGCCACCAACCCAGCGGGAGGGGCCTACAATGAGCAGTTCTTC; CDR3 protein: CATNPAGGAYNEQFF
V gene: TRBV19; clone size: NA; D gene: TRBD2; J gene: TRBJ2-3; CDR3 DNA: TGTGCCAGTAGTTCGCGACTAGCGGTTACAGATACGCAGTATTTT; CDR3 protein: CASSSRLAVTDTQYF
V gene: TRBV7-9; clone size: NA; D gene: NA; J gene: TRBJ2-2; CDR3 DNA: TGTGCCAAAGACGGGGAGGCCCCCGCCGGGGAGCTGTTTTTT; CDR3 protein: CAKDGEAPAGELFF
V gene: TRBV29-1; clone size: NA; D gene: NA; J gene: TRBJ2-2; CDR3 DNA: TGCAGCGCGGGGGGCCGAGGGGCCGGGGAGCTGTTTTTT; CDR3 protein: CSAGGRGAGELFF
V gene: TRBV28; clone size: NA; D gene: NA; J gene: TRBJ2-5; CDR3 DNA: TGTGCCAGCAGTTTTGGTGGGCAAGAGACCCAGTACTTC; CDR3 protein: CASSFGGQETQYF
V gene: TRBV6-6; clone size: NA; D gene: NA; J gene: TRBJ2-7; CDR3 DNA: TGTGCCAGCAGTTGGGGGGAATCCCTAATCGAGCAGTACTTC; CDR3 protein: CASSWGESLIEQYF
V gene: TRBV19; clone size: NA; D gene: NA; J gene: TRBJ2-7; CDR3 DNA: TGTGCCAGTAGTATTAACCTGGGCTCCGAGCAGTACTTC; CDR3 protein: CASSINLGSEQYF
V gene: TRBV29-1; clone size: NA; D gene: NA; J gene: TRBJ2-7; CDR3 DNA: TGCAGCGTTGGCTCAGGGAACTACGAGCAGTACTTC; CDR3 protein: CSVGSGNYEQYF
V gene: TRBV9; clone size: NA; D gene: NA; J gene: TRBJ2-2; CDR3 DNA: TGTGCCAGCCACGGGGAGGGGGCGAATAGTCCCACCGGGGAGCTGTTTTTT; CDR3 protein: CASHGEGANSPTGELFF
V gene: TRBV9; clone size: few; D gene: NA; J gene: TRBJ1-5; CDR3 DNA: TGTGCCAGCAGCGTGGGTGGAGGGTTCAATCAGCCCCAGCATTTT; CDR3 protein: CASSVGGGFNQPQHF
V gene: TRBV10-3; clone size: NA; D gene: NA; J gene: TRBJ1-2; CDR3 DNA: TGTGCCATCAGTGAGACCGGACCGGGCCCCTATGGCTACACCTTC; CDR3 protein: CAISETGPGPYGYTF
V gene: TRBV6-1; clone size: once; D gene: NA; J gene: TRBJ2-7; CDR3 DNA: TGTGCCAGCAGTCTCGTGGAGGACTACGAGCAGTACTTC; CDR3 protein: CASSLVEDYEQYF
V gene: TRBV4-1; clone size: NA; D gene: NA; J gene: TRBJ1-5; CDR3 DNA: TGCGCCAGCAGCCAAGATACGGGGATTTCTCAGCCCCAGCATTTT; CDR3 protein: CASSQDTGISQPQHF
V gene: TRBV14; clone size: NA; D gene: NA; J gene: TRBJ1-1; CDR3 DNA: TGTGCCAGCAGCCACATTGGGAACGGGGCCAGAGACTTGAACACTGAAGCTTTCTTT; CDR3 protein: CASSHIGNGARDLNTEAFF
V gene: TRBV28; clone size: NA; D gene: NA; J gene: TRBJ1-4; CDR3 DNA: TGTGCCAGCAGTTTTACTCAAAGACTGCCTAATGAAAAACTGTTTTTT; CDR3 protein: CASSFTQRLPNEKLFF
V gene: TRBV10-3; clone size: NA; D gene: NA; J gene: TRBJ2-7; CDR3 DNA: TGTGCCATCAGTGGGGACGGGGCGTTATCCTACGAGCAGTACTTC; CDR3 protein: CAISGDGALSYEQYF
V gene: TRBV10-3; clone size: NA; D gene: TRBD2; J gene: TRBJ2-3; CDR3 DNA: TGTGCCATCAATCCTAGCGGGAGTATCCCAGATACGCAGTATTTT; CDR3 protein: CAINPSGSIPDTQYF
V gene: TRBV9; clone size: NA; D gene: NA; J gene: TRBJ2-2; CDR3 DNA: TGTGCCAGCAGCAAAGGAACCGGGACCACACCCACCGGGGAGCTGTTTTTT; CDR3 protein: CASSKGTGTTPTGELFF
V gene: TRBV19; clone size: NA; D gene: TRBD1; J gene: TRBJ2-7; CDR3 DNA: TGTGCCAGTAGTATCGTCGAGGGGGCGTTCTACGAGCAGTACTTC; CDR3 protein: CASSIVEGAFYEQYF
V gene: TRBV27; clone size: NA; D gene: TRBD2; J gene: TRBJ2-7; CDR3 DNA: TGTGCCAGCGGGACTAGCGGGAGGTCGTACGAGCAGTACTTC; CDR3 protein: CASGTSGRSYEQYF
V gene: TRBV9; clone size: NA; D gene: NA; J gene: TRBJ1-4; CDR3 DNA: TGTGCCAGCAGCGCCGGGGGCACTAATGAAAAACTGTTTTTT; CDR3 protein: CASSAGGTNEKLFF
V gene: TRBV10-3; clone size: NA; D gene: TRBD2; J gene: TRBJ2-1; CDR3 DNA: TGTGCCGCGGGGACTAGCGGGAGATGGGGATACAATGAGCAGTTCTTC; CDR3 protein: CAAGTSGRWGYNEQFF
V gene: TRBV27; clone size: NA; D gene: NA; J gene: TRBJ1-5; CDR3 DNA: TGTGCCAGCAGTTTATATCTAAACACTCAGCCCCAGCATTTT; CDR3 protein: CASSLYLNTQPQHF
V gene: TRBV27; clone size: NA; D gene: NA; J gene: TRBJ1-1; CDR3 DNA: TGTGCCAGCAGTTTATGGGGGAGAGGCGGCACTGAAGCTTTCTTT; CDR3 protein: CASSLWGRGGTEAFF